A selection of T cell receptor beta chains follows, all from one sample in a study of blood T cell repertoires in COVID-19. Repertoires were generated with immunoSEQ multiplex PCR, while TCRdb's copy carries only in-frame clones and drops some. The sample shows around 150,000 clones, 84% of them seen only once. The specimen sequenced was PBMCs or T cells enriched from blood (not recorded which). These receptors were taken from a woman in her forties or fifties with acute COVID-19. CDR3s include the opening cysteine and the closing phenylalanine or tryptophan. The D gene is left open where the match is weak. Where a row states a size, it is once, few, many or the class of an expanded clone; other rows omit it.

clone_size: .
j_call: TRBJ2-3
v_call: TRBV30
d_call: TRBD2
cdr3_nt: TGTGCCTGGAGTGTTAAGGGAGGGACGGGCACAGATACGCAGTATTTT
cdr3_aa: CAWSVKGGTGTDTQYF

clone_size: .
j_call: TRBJ1-5
v_call: TRBV30
d_call: .
cdr3_nt: TGTGCCTGGAATCGGGATTTCAATCAGCCCCAGCATTTT
cdr3_aa: CAWNRDFNQPQHF

clone_size: .
j_call: TRBJ2-3
v_call: TRBV19
d_call: TRBD2
cdr3_nt: TGTGCCAGTAGTACCCGGGGTAGCGGGAGCACAGATACGCAGTATTTT
cdr3_aa: CASSTRGSGSTDTQYF

clone_size: .
j_call: TRBJ2-2
v_call: TRBV7-9
d_call: TRBD1
cdr3_nt: TGTGCCAGCCGCCTAAGGGGGCCTGGCGGGGAGCTGTTTTTT
cdr3_aa: CASRLRGPGGELFF

clone_size: .
j_call: TRBJ2-2
v_call: TRBV4-2
d_call: TRBD1
cdr3_nt: TGTGCCAGCAGCCAAAAGGGACAGGGGGCGAACACCGGGGAGCTGTTTTTT
cdr3_aa: CASSQKGQGANTGELFF

clone_size: .
j_call: TRBJ2-7
v_call: TRBV5-1
d_call: .
cdr3_nt: TGCGCCAGCAGCTTGGAGGGGAACCGGCAGTACTTC
cdr3_aa: CASSLEGNRQYF

clone_size: .
j_call: TRBJ2-1
v_call: TRBV5-1
d_call: TRBD2
cdr3_nt: TGCGCCAGCAGCTTGGCAGCGGGGACCAATTCCTACAATGAGCAGTTCTTC
cdr3_aa: CASSLAAGTNSYNEQFF

clone_size: .
j_call: TRBJ2-7
v_call: TRBV7-3
d_call: .
cdr3_nt: TGTGCCAGCAGCTTAAACTGGGGCGGGGTTTCATACGAGCAGTACTTC
cdr3_aa: CASSLNWGGVSYEQYF

clone_size: few
j_call: TRBJ1-2
v_call: TRBV19
d_call: .
cdr3_nt: TGTGCCAGTAGTAACCAGACAGTGGGCCATTATGGCTACACCTTC
cdr3_aa: CASSNQTVGHYGYTF

clone_size: .
j_call: TRBJ2-5
v_call: TRBV19
d_call: TRBD1
cdr3_nt: TGTGCCAGTAGTCGGGTCCCCATGGGACAGCAAGAGACCCAGTACTTC
cdr3_aa: CASSRVPMGQQETQYF

clone_size: .
j_call: TRBJ2-7
v_call: TRBV7-9
d_call: TRBD2
cdr3_nt: TGTGCCAGCAAAGCCGGGACTACCTACGAGCAGTACTTC
cdr3_aa: CASKAGTTYEQYF

clone_size: .
j_call: TRBJ2-5
v_call: TRBV2
d_call: TRBD2
cdr3_nt: TGTGCCAGCATCAGGCGTGGTTTTGCGGGAGGGCCGGTGGAAGAGACCCAGTACTTC
cdr3_aa: CASIRRGFAGGPVEETQYF

clone_size: .
j_call: TRBJ1-4
v_call: TRBV19
d_call: TRBD1
cdr3_nt: TGTGCCAGTAGTCCGCCCGGGACAGGGGCTGAAAAACTGTTTTTT
cdr3_aa: CASSPPGTGAEKLFF

clone_size: .
j_call: TRBJ2-7
v_call: TRBV19
d_call: TRBD1
cdr3_nt: TGTGCCAGCGGAGAACAGGGGGCGCCTGAGCAGTACTTC
cdr3_aa: CASGEQGAPEQYF

clone_size: .
j_call: TRBJ2-7
v_call: TRBV3-1/TRBV3-2
d_call: .
cdr3_nt: TGTGCCAGCAGCTCAGAGGGACATGGCACCTACGAGCAGTACTTC
cdr3_aa: CASSSEGHGTYEQYF

clone_size: .
j_call: TRBJ1-6
v_call: TRBV7-2
d_call: .
cdr3_nt: TGTGCCAGCAGCTTAGTTCCAGGAGGGAATTCACCCCTCCACTTT
cdr3_aa: CASSLVPGGNSPLHF

clone_size: .
j_call: TRBJ2-2
v_call: TRBV4-2
d_call: .
cdr3_nt: TGTGCCAGCAGCCAGGGCGCTTTCACCGGGGAGCTGTTTTTT
cdr3_aa: CASSQGAFTGELFF

clone_size: .
j_call: TRBJ1-3
v_call: TRBV30
d_call: .
cdr3_nt: TGTGCCTGGAGTCTCGGGAGAGCTCTGGAAAACACCATATATTTT
cdr3_aa: CAWSLGRALENTIYF

clone_size: .
j_call: TRBJ1-5
v_call: TRBV9
d_call: TRBD1
cdr3_nt: TGTGCCAGCAGCGTTACAGGGGGGCAGCCCCAGCATTTT
cdr3_aa: CASSVTGGQPQHF

clone_size: .
j_call: TRBJ1-1
v_call: TRBV30
d_call: TRBD1
cdr3_nt: TGTGCCTGGAGTTTTCACGGACAGGGAGAAGCTTTCTTT
cdr3_aa: CAWSFHGQGEAFF

clone_size: .
j_call: TRBJ1-2
v_call: TRBV9
d_call: TRBD1
cdr3_nt: TGTGCCAGCAGCGCAGACCGGGACAGGGGTTTCGATGGCTACACCTTC
cdr3_aa: CASSADRDRGFDGYTF

clone_size: .
j_call: TRBJ1-1
v_call: TRBV11-2
d_call: .
cdr3_nt: TGTGCCAGCAGGGGAGTCCTGGGTAACACTGAAGCTTTCTTT
cdr3_aa: CASRGVLGNTEAFF

clone_size: .
j_call: TRBJ1-1
v_call: TRBV12-3/TRBV12-4
d_call: .
cdr3_nt: TGTGCCAGCGAGGGGGTTGGCACTGAAGCTTTCTTT
cdr3_aa: CASEGVGTEAFF

clone_size: few
j_call: TRBJ1-1
v_call: TRBV5-1
d_call: TRBD1
cdr3_nt: TGCGCCAGCAGCACCGGGACCTCGCTACAGGGGGACACTGAAGCTTTCTTT
cdr3_aa: CASSTGTSLQGDTEAFF

clone_size: .
j_call: TRBJ1-2
v_call: TRBV5-8
d_call: .
cdr3_nt: TGTGCCAGCAGCCGGAGGGCTTCAGACTATGGCTACACCTTC
cdr3_aa: CASSRRASDYGYTF

clone_size: .
j_call: TRBJ2-4
v_call: TRBV27
d_call: .
cdr3_nt: TGTGCCAGCAGCCCGTCTGTAGCCAAAAACATTCAGTACTTC
cdr3_aa: CASSPSVAKNIQYF

clone_size: .
j_call: TRBJ2-3
v_call: TRBV10-3
d_call: TRBD1
cdr3_nt: TGTGCCGCCCGGGGGCAGGGGGCTTCAGATACGCAGTATTTT
cdr3_aa: CAARGQGASDTQYF

clone_size: once
j_call: TRBJ2-1
v_call: TRBV30
d_call: .
cdr3_nt: TGTGCCTGGCAGGACTACAATGAGCAGTTCTTC
cdr3_aa: CAWQDYNEQFF

clone_size: .
j_call: TRBJ2-1
v_call: TRBV4-2
d_call: .
cdr3_nt: TGTGCCAGCAGCCAACCACGGCAGGGTTCACCAGATGAGCAGTTCTTC
cdr3_aa: CASSQPRQGSPDEQFF

clone_size: .
j_call: TRBJ1-1
v_call: TRBV19
d_call: .
cdr3_nt: TGTGCCAGTAGTATAGTGGGTCAGGGATTCTCGAACACTGAAGCTTTCTTT
cdr3_aa: CASSIVGQGFSNTEAFF

clone_size: .
j_call: TRBJ1-2
v_call: TRBV24-1
d_call: TRBD1
cdr3_nt: TGTGCCACCAGTGCAAAGGCAGGGGGCGCTTACAGCTACACCTTC
cdr3_aa: CATSAKAGGAYSYTF

clone_size: .
j_call: TRBJ2-7
v_call: TRBV27
d_call: TRBD2
cdr3_nt: TGTGCCAGCAGTTTACTAGCGGGAAGCTCCTACGAGCAGTACTTC
cdr3_aa: CASSLLAGSSYEQYF

clone_size: once
j_call: TRBJ1-1
v_call: TRBV27
d_call: .
cdr3_nt: TGTGCCAGCAGTCCACACCTGAACACTGAAGCTTTCTTT
cdr3_aa: CASSPHLNTEAFF

clone_size: .
j_call: TRBJ2-1
v_call: TRBV30
d_call: .
cdr3_nt: TGTGCCTGGAGTGGGGACTCCAAGTGGCAGTTCTTC
cdr3_aa: CAWSGDSKWQFF

clone_size: .
j_call: TRBJ2-7
v_call: TRBV29-1
d_call: TRBD1
cdr3_nt: TGCAGCGTGGACGACAGGGGGCGAGGCGGCTCCTACGAGCAGTACTTC
cdr3_aa: CSVDDRGRGGSYEQYF

clone_size: .
j_call: TRBJ2-1
v_call: TRBV20-1
d_call: .
cdr3_nt: TGCAGTGCTAGTTATCCAGGGGCTCGATGGAATGAGCAGTTCTTC
cdr3_aa: CSASYPGARWNEQFF

clone_size: .
j_call: TRBJ2-1
v_call: TRBV11-3
d_call: TRBD2
cdr3_nt: TGTGCCAGCACCTCCCGCGGGGGAGTCCGGGTTTTGGGCAATGAGCAGTTCTTC
cdr3_aa: CASTSRGGVRVLGNEQFF

clone_size: .
j_call: TRBJ2-1
v_call: TRBV5-1
d_call: .
cdr3_nt: TGCGCCAGCAGCCTCGCCCTAGGCTACAATGAGCAGTTCTTC
cdr3_aa: CASSLALGYNEQFF

clone_size: .
j_call: TRBJ1-1
v_call: TRBV5-4
d_call: TRBD1
cdr3_nt: TGTGCCAGCAGCTTGGGGACAGGACCCACTGAAGCTTTCTTT
cdr3_aa: CASSLGTGPTEAFF

clone_size: .
j_call: TRBJ1-1
v_call: TRBV12-3/TRBV12-4
d_call: .
cdr3_nt: TGTGCCAGCAGTGTAGGGCCCGATCTTGAAGCTTTCTTT
cdr3_aa: CASSVGPDLEAFF

clone_size: .
j_call: TRBJ1-2
v_call: TRBV5-1
d_call: TRBD1
cdr3_nt: TGCGCCAGCAGTCGAGAACCGACAGGGGCGCCAAACCGCTCGGGCACCTTC
cdr3_aa: CASSREPTGAPNRSGTF

clone_size: once
j_call: TRBJ1-1
v_call: TRBV6-5
d_call: .
cdr3_nt: TGTGCCAGCAGTTACGACGGGGGAAGGACTGAAGCTTTCTTT
cdr3_aa: CASSYDGGRTEAFF

clone_size: .
j_call: TRBJ2-3
v_call: TRBV29-1
d_call: .
cdr3_nt: TGCAGCGTTGTACTAGCCACTGGGGCAGATACGCAGTATTTT
cdr3_aa: CSVVLATGADTQYF

clone_size: once
j_call: TRBJ2-5
v_call: TRBV2
d_call: TRBD1
cdr3_nt: TGTGCCAGCAGTGTACTCAGGGGGCGCATGAGAGAGACCCAGTACTTC
cdr3_aa: CASSVLRGRMRETQYF

clone_size: .
j_call: TRBJ1-2
v_call: TRBV15
d_call: TRBD1
cdr3_nt: TGTGCCACCAGCAGAGATCCGGACAGGGGGCTTGGCTACACCTTC
cdr3_aa: CATSRDPDRGLGYTF

clone_size: .
j_call: TRBJ1-2
v_call: TRBV6-2/TRBV6-3
d_call: TRBD1
cdr3_nt: TGTGCCAGCAGTTACGGAGGGACAGGGGTTGTGGGCTACACCTTC
cdr3_aa: CASSYGGTGVVGYTF

clone_size: .
j_call: TRBJ1-2
v_call: TRBV29-1
d_call: .
cdr3_nt: TGCAGCGTGCGGACAGCGATTAACTATGGCTACACCTTC
cdr3_aa: CSVRTAINYGYTF

clone_size: .
j_call: TRBJ1-5
v_call: TRBV5-8
d_call: .
cdr3_nt: TGTGCCAGCAGCCATGCATTTGGGACAAATAGCAATCAGCCCCAGCATTTT
cdr3_aa: CASSHAFGTNSNQPQHF

clone_size: many
j_call: TRBJ2-1
v_call: TRBV19
d_call: TRBD2
cdr3_nt: TGTGCCAGTAGTATACTAGCGGGAGGGCTTAATGAGCAGTTCTTC
cdr3_aa: CASSILAGGLNEQFF

clone_size: .
j_call: TRBJ2-3
v_call: TRBV18
d_call: TRBD2
cdr3_nt: TGTGCCAGCTCACGGACCGGGACTAGCGGGAGGGCCTCGGGCACAGATACGCAGTATTTT
cdr3_aa: CASSRTGTSGRASGTDTQYF